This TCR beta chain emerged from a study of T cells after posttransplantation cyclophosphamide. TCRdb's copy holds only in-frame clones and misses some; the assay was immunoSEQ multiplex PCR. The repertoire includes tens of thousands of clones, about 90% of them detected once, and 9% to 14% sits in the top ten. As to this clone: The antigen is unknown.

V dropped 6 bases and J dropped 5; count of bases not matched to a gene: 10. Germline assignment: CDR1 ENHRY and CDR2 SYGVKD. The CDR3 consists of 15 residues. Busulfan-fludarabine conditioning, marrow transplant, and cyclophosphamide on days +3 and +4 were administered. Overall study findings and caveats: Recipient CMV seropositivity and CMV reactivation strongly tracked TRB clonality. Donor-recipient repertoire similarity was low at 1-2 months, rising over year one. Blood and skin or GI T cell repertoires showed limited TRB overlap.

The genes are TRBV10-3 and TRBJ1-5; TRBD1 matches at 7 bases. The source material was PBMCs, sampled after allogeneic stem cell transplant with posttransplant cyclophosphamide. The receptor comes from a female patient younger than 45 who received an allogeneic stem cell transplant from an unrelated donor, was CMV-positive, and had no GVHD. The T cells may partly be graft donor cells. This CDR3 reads CAISLRGDLDQPQHF. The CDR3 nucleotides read TGTGCCATCAGCCTCAGGGGGGATTTGGATCAGCCCCAGCATTTT.